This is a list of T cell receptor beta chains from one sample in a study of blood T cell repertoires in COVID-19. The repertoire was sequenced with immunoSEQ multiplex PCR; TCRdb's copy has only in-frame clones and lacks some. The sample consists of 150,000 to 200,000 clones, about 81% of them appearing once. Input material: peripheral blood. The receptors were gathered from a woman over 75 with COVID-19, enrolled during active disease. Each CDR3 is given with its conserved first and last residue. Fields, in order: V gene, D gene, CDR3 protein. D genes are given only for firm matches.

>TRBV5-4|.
CASSSIYGYTF
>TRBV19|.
CASSIDRGQATGNTIYF
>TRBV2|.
CASSSRTTNTEAFF
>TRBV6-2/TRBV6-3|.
CASSASGTTYEQYF
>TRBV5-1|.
CASSYGRQGTDTQYF
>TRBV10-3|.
CAIGSSYEQYF
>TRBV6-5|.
CASSYSPETYEQYF
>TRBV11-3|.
CASSFRGLPYNEQFF
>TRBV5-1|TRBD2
CASSKSLTSGSYNEQFF
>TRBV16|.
CASSQAQGHPWEQYF
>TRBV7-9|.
CASSLGPVYEQYF
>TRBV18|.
CASSPQGGGEQYF
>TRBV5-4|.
CASSRGGTSSGANVLTF
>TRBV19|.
CASRDKLSVDTQYF
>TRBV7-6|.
CASSQFILGSERELFF
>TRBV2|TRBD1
CASSYDRGRRETQYF
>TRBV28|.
CASRSSDEKLFF
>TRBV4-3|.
CASSQGIDRTGELFF
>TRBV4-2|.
CASSQGQSYGYTF
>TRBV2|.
CASSEGFRTQYF
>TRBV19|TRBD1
CATEQGAGYTEAFF
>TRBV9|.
CASSVAQRAEQFF
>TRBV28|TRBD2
CASSLRLAGGLEQFF
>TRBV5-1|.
CASSLSGREGAEAFF
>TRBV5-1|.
CASSSRTPSTDTQYF
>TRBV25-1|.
CASSEWREGDYGYTF
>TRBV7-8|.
CASSLGQTLNTEAFF
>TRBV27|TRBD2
CASSFARGGVPETQYF
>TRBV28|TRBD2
CASSWTSGTDTQYF
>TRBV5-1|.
CASSLAGAHGYTF
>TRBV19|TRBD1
CASSTTGFGGYTF
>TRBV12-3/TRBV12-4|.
CASRPGPGELFF
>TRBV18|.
CASSPWGVGYGYTF
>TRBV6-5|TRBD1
CASGQGGLGQYF
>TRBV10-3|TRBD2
CAISEMGLAGGLRKTQYF
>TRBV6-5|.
CASRLHLGTAYGYTF
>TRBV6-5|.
CASSYFKTHGYTF
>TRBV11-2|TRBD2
CASSFPLAGGPDTQYF
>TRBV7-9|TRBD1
CASAGFLGTGGGDTQYF
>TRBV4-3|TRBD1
CASSHMDRPNTEAFF
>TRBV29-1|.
CSGGGGRSNYGYTF
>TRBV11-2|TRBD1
CASSLVSGGKKNPWGYTF
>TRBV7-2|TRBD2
CASSSASGGYNEQFF
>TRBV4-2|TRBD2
CASSDSGRGFGEQYF
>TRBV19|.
CASSMSRGLGNTIYF
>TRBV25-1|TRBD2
CASSAAGASYEQYF
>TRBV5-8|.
CASSLDRATETQYF
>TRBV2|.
CASSRVAPVDTIYF
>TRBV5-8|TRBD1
CASSLGAQGANEKLFF
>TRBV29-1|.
CSVSRASNTEAFF
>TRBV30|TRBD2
CAWSVGLLAGGEIETQYF
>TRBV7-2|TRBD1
CASSLRQGEIYEQYF
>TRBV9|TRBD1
CASSAGKSPGTGDRETQYF
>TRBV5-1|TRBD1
CASRRQGYGYTF
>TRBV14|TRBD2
CASSQDEMVAGENNEQFF